This TCR beta chain comes out of a study of shared clonotypes between healthy human individuals. Study outcomes and limitations: Of the naive CD4 clonotypes, approximately 5% were shared across several donors.

CDR1 is SGHNT and CDR2 is YYREEE in the germline V gene (reference sequence). CDR3 length: 17 amino acids. J gave up 5 bases and V 0 bases, and 9 bases lay outside the gene matches. This clone was observed a single time. The antigen is not known. Libraries were prepared by immunoSEQ multiplex PCR; TCRdb keeps only in-frame clonotypes and omits some of them. The repertoire consists of roughly 640,000 clones, with roughly 97% occurring once and the leading ten covering approximately 0.057%. The chain is built from TRBV5-4 and TRBJ2-3, with TRBD2 identical over 10 bases. The receptor comes from a woman between 25 and 40 years old in good health. The sample was naive CD4+ T cells sorted from blood. Subset defined: CD45RA+ positively selected. The CDR3 spells CASSLEGLAGVGDTQYF. CDR3 DNA sequence: TGTGCCAGCAGCTTGGAGGGCCTAGCGGGAGTGGGAGATACGCAGTATTTT.